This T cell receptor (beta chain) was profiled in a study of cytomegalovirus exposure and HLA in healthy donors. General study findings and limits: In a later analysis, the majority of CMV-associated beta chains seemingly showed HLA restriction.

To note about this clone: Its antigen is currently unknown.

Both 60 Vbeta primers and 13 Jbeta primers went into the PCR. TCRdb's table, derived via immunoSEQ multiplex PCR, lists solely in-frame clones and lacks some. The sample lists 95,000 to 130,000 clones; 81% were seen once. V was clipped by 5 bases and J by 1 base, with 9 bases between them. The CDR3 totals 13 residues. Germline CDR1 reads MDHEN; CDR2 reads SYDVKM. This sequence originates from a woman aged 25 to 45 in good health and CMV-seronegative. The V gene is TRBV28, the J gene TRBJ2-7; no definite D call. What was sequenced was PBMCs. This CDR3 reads CASSILTSYEQYF. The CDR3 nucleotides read TGTGCCAGCAGTATTCTGACATCCTACGAGCAGTACTTC.